The 29 T cell receptor beta chains reported below all come from one sample, sequenced in a study of blood T cell repertoires in COVID-19. Profiled with immunoSEQ multiplex PCR; TCRdb holds only in-frame clones, not every one. The table has some 170,000 clones, approximately 85% seen once. Specimen: PBMCs or T cells enriched from blood (not recorded which). These receptors all stem from a man between 40 and 49 years old who had recovered from COVID-19.

The J gene is TRBJ1-6, the V gene TRBV19; TRBD1 agrees at 7 bases. The V and J ends lost 5 bases and 0 bases, in that order; junction bases with no gene match: 7. Germline values: CDR1 LNHDA, CDR2 SQIVND (reference sequence). The CDR3 is 17 residues long. The CDR3: CASSLPTGSSYNSPLHF. The CDR3 nucleotides are TGTGCCAGTAGTCTCCCGACAGGGAGCTCCTATAATTCACCCCTCCACTTT.

The genes are TRBV11-2 and TRBJ2-3, with 8 positions matching TRBD2. CDR3 length: 16 amino acids. V lost 8 bases and J lost 4; bases outside the gene matches: 14. Germline values: CDR1 SGHAT, CDR2 FQNNGV. For the CDR3, the DNA is TGTGCCAGCGGGGGGTACGGGACTAGGGGCGCAGATACGCAGTATTTT. Translated, it gives CASGGYGTRGADTQYF.

The genes are TRBV7-3 and TRBJ2-2, with 7 nucleotides matching TRBD1. The CDR3 consists of 14 residues. With V trimmed by 5 bases and J by 7 bases, 7 bases remained unmatched. Germline assignment: CDR1 SGHTA and CDR2 FQGTGA. CDR3 DNA sequence: TGTGCCAGCAGCCTACAGGGGATAGGCGGGGAGCTGTTTTTT. Translation gives CASSLQGIGGELFF.

This chain joins TRBV27 and TRBJ2-1; 7 bases match TRBD2. With 2 bases clipped from V and 2 bases from J, the junction kept 9 bases outside the gene matches. Germline CDR1 reads MNHEY; CDR2 reads SMNVEV (reference sequence). The CDR3 runs 17 residues. The CDR3: CASSLVAAGVTYNEQFF. CDR3 DNA: TGTGCCAGCAGTTTAGTTGCGGCGGGAGTTACCTACAATGAGCAGTTCTTC.

The chain uses TRBV5-1 and TRBJ2-3; 10 positions agree with TRBD1. This CDR3 region has 15 residues. Germline V lookup: CDR1 SGHRS, CDR2 YFSETQ. Germline trimming cut 4 bases from V and 3 bases from J; bases unmatched to any gene: 5. CDR3 residues: CASSGTGATTDTQYF. The CDR3 DNA is TGCGCCAGCAGCGGGACAGGGGCTACTACAGATACGCAGTATTTT.

The chain recombines TRBV11-2 with TRBJ2-3; D remains ambiguous. The length of the CDR3 is 13 residues. The V end lost 7 bases, the J end lost 5 bases, and 13 bases lay between the germline ends. Germline CDR1 is SGHAT and CDR2 is FQNNGV. The CDR3: CASTSLKQDTQYF. CDR3 sequence (DNA): TGTGCCAGCACCTCCCTCAAGCAAGATACGCAGTATTTT.

The V and J genes are TRBV9 and TRBJ1-6; 9 nucleotides agree with TRBD1. V dropped 3 bases and J dropped 0; count of bases not matched to a gene: 4. This CDR3 has 17 amino acids. Per germline, CDR1 SGDLS and CDR2 YYNGEE. CDR3 residues: CASSATGGPSYNSPLHF. In nucleotides, the CDR3 is TGTGCCAGCAGCGCTACAGGGGGCCCCTCCTATAATTCACCCCTCCACTTT.

The chain recombines TRBV4-2 with TRBJ2-5; 10 bases match TRBD2. J lost 4 bases, V lost 0 bases, and 8 bases had no gene match. This CDR3 is built from 17 residues. Germline V gene lookup returns CDR1 LGHNA and CDR2 YNFKEQ. The CDR3 sequence is CASSQDLSGGAGETQYF. Written as DNA, the CDR3 is TGTGCCAGCAGCCAAGATCTCAGCGGGGGGGCCGGAGAGACCCAGTACTTC.

V gene TRBV28 combines with J gene TRBJ2-2; TRBD2 matches 7 bases. CDR1 MDHEN and CDR2 SYDVKM come from the germline V gene. The CDR3 has 16 residues. Trimming cost V 6 bases and J 0 bases; bases outside gene matches: 7. The CDR3 reads CASRAWEGSNTGELFF. In DNA, the CDR3 is TGTGCCAGCAGAGCTTGGGAGGGTTCGAACACCGGGGAGCTGTTTTTT.

This clone was picked up one time. CDR3: CSARTGKGYTF. The DNA of the CDR3 is TGCAGTGCTAGAACCGGGAAAGGCTACACCTTC. V usage is TRBV20-1 and J usage is TRBJ1-2; D is uncertain. This CDR3 spans 11 amino acids. The V gene's germline CDR1 is DFQATT and CDR2 SNEGSKA (reference sequence). Trimming took off 2 bases at V and 8 bases at J, with 9 bases between the two ends.

CDR3 region: CASSLAGGLNPPLHF. CDR3 sequence (DNA): TGCGCCAGCAGCTTGGCAGGGGGCCTAAATCCACCCCTCCACTTT. This chain links TRBV5-1 with TRBJ1-6; 8 positions match TRBD1. The CDR3 is made up of 15 amino acids. Trimming took 0 bases from V and 11 from J; bases not matched to a gene: 7. CDR1 is SGHRS, CDR2 YFSETQ, per germline. The whole variable domain, filled in from reference TRBV5-1 and TRBJ1-6, reads KAGVTQTPRYLIKTRGQQVTLSCSPISGHRSVSWYQQTPGQGLQFLFEYFSETQRNKGNFPGRFSGRQFSNSRSEMNVSTLELGDSALYLCASSLAGGLNPPLHFGNGTRLTVT.

This clone was detected only a few times. The chain employs TRBV25-1 and TRBJ2-3; no definite D call. Trimming took off 1 base at V and 8 bases at J, with 7 bases between the two ends. The CDR3 has 12 amino acids. Germline CDR1 is MGHDK and CDR2 is SYGVNS. The CDR3 sequence: CASSESTGTQYF. CDR3 in DNA: TGTGCCAGCAGTGAATCAACTGGTACGCAGTATTTT.

The chain is built from TRBV28 and TRBJ1-2; D not resolved. The germline V gene encodes CDR1 MDHEN and CDR2 SYDVKM. V was cut by 2 bases and J by 3 bases, with 7 bases left in between. This CDR3 is 13 amino acids long. The CDR3 loop is CASSLEGYYGYTF. For the CDR3, the DNA is TGTGCCAGCAGTTTAGAGGGCTACTATGGCTACACCTTC.

This chain links TRBV27 with TRBJ1-6, with TRBD1 as a possible D gene (5 bases). The CDR3 totals 15 residues. Germline assignment: CDR1 MNHEY and CDR2 SMNVEV (reference sequence). Trimming left V 2 bases short and J 8 bases short, with 13 bases between. CDR3 nucleotides: TGTGCCAGCAGTTTAGTAGGCAGGGCCGATTCACCCCTCCACTTT. Translating it yields CASSLVGRADSPLHF.

With regard to this clone: Different DNA sequences within this sample yield the same CDR3. This chain uses TRBV5-1 with TRBJ1-2, with D unresolved. CDR3 length equals 14 residues. The ends were cut back, 0 bases at V and 2 bases at J, with 8 bases in the middle. CDR1 SGHRS and CDR2 YFSETQ come from the germline V gene. The CDR3 nucleotides are TGCGCCAGCAGCTTGGATGCGGGAAACTATGGCTACACCTTC. As protein: CASSLDAGNYGYTF.

The V call is TRBV7-9, the J call TRBJ1-5; perhaps TRBD1 as D (5 bases). The V gene lost 3 bases and the J gene lost 1 base, with 19 bases spanning the gap. CDR1 is SEHNR and CDR2 is FQNEAQ in the germline V gene (reference sequence). The CDR3 is 18 residues long. The CDR3 loop is CASSLGPPKEGSNQPQHF. The CDR3 nucleotides read TGTGCCAGCAGCTTGGGGCCCCCAAAGGAAGGAAGCAATCAGCCCCAGCATTTT. The full variable domain, its missing parts supplied by reference TRBV7-9 and TRBJ1-5, is DTGVSQNPRHKITKRGQNVTFRCDPISEHNRLYWYRQTLGQGPEFLTYFQNEAQLEKSRLLSDRFSAERPKGSFSTLEIQRTEQGDSAMYLCASSLGPPKEGSNQPQHFGDGTRLSIL.

The chain combines TRBV7-8 with TRBJ2-1; D possibly corresponds to TRBD2 (7 bases). CDR3 length: 18 amino acids. With 0 bases removed from V and 7 bases from J, the gap between germline ends came to 22 bases. Per the germline V gene, CDR1 is SGHVS and CDR2 is FQNEAQ. The CDR3 nucleotides are TGTGCCAGCAGCTTAGCGCGGGGGCTAGCGTCCTTGGGGAATGAGCAGTTCTTC. Translation gives CASSLARGLASLGNEQFF.

The gene calls are TRBV19 and TRBJ2-5; D call uncertain. CDR3 length: 13 amino acids. V lost 2 bases and J lost 6, with 10 bases in between. Germline V gene data show CDR1 as LNHDA and CDR2 as SQIVND (reference sequence). The CDR3 protein is CASSIQATQTQYF. DNA for the CDR3: TGTGCCAGTAGTATACAGGCCACGCAGACCCAGTACTTC.

This chain links TRBV5-6 with TRBJ1-4; TRBD1 matches at 9 bases. V gave up 4 bases and J gave up 8 bases; unmatched junction bases: 6. Per the germline V gene, CDR1 is SGHDT and CDR2 is YYEEEE. The CDR3 has 14 amino acids. The CDR3 loop is CASSLRTGDEKLFF. CDR3 sequence (DNA): TGTGCCAGCAGCCTAAGGACAGGGGACGAAAAACTGTTTTTT.

The chain uses TRBV7-2 and TRBJ1-6; TRBD1 matches 8 bases. V shed 3 bases and J 10 bases; nucleotides not matched to a gene: 2. CDR1 is SGHTA and CDR2 is FQGNSA in the germline V gene. The CDR3 contains 13 residues. The DNA for the CDR3 is TGTGCCAGCAGCTTGACAGGGGTCTCACCCCTCCACTTT. It translates to CASSLTGVSPLHF.

The chain carries TRBV5-6 and TRBJ1-1; TRBD1 aligns across 9 bases. CDR3 size: 16 residues. With 2 bases clipped from V and 4 bases from J, the junction kept 9 bases outside the gene matches. The germline V gene encodes CDR1 SGHDT and CDR2 YYEEEE. The CDR3 coding sequence is TGTGCCAGCAGCTTTTGGGTCCCGACAGGGGGCACTGAAGCTTTCTTT. It codes for CASSFWVPTGGTEAFF. The full variable domain, rest sourced from reference TRBV5-6 and TRBJ1-1, is DAGVTQSPTHLIKTRGQQVTLRCSPKSGHDTVSWYQQALGQGPQFIFQYYEEEERQRGNFPDRFSGHQFPNYSSELNVNALLLGDSALYLCASSFWVPTGGTEAFFGQGTRLTVV.

The V and J genes are TRBV4-1 and TRBJ2-3; TRBD2 matches at 10 bases. There are 18 residues in the CDR3. The germline V gene has CDR1 MGHRA and CDR2 YSYEKL. The junction had 10 bases not matched to a gene; V was cut back by 0 bases and J by 4 bases. The CDR3 here is CASSQDQGLAGVPDTQYF. CDR3 DNA sequence: TGCGCCAGCAGCCAAGATCAAGGGCTAGCGGGAGTCCCAGATACGCAGTATTTT.

DNA of the CDR3: TGTGCCAGCCTTTTTCGGATAGGGACAAGGCAGTACTTC. Its translation is CASLFRIGTRQYF. The chain recombines TRBV2 with TRBJ2-7; D possibly corresponds to TRBD1 (6 bases). The CDR3 covers 13 residues. CDR1 SNHLY and CDR2 FYNNEI come from the germline V gene. V gave up 8 bases and J gave up 9 bases, with 20 bases separating them.

The rearrangement joins TRBV30 to TRBJ1-1; TRBD1 might be the D (5 bases). Germline CDR1 GTSNPN, CDR2 SVGIG (reference sequence). The CDR3 spans 13 residues. Trimming shortened V by 4 bases and J by 1 base, and 10 bases separated the two germline ends. CDR3 sequence: CAWTLQGNTEAFF. CDR3 bases: TGTGCCTGGACCCTCCAGGGGAACACTGAAGCTTTCTTT. The full variable domain, rest sourced from reference TRBV30 and TRBJ1-1, is SQTIHQWPATLVQPVGSPLSLECTVEGTSNPNLYWYRQAAGRGLQLLFYSVGIGQISSEVPQNLSASRPQDRQFILSSKKLLLSDSGFYLCAWTLQGNTEAFFGQGTRLTVV.

The chain is built from TRBV5-4 and TRBJ2-3; 7 bases fit TRBD1. V trimming: 0 bases; J trimming: 4 bases; junction bases outside the gene matches: 5. Germline lookup yields CDR1 SGHNT and CDR2 YYREEE (reference sequence). The CDR3 runs to 15 residues. The CDR3 loop reads CASSLGGGEPDTQYF. CDR3 nucleotides: TGTGCCAGCAGCTTGGGAGGGGGCGAGCCAGATACGCAGTATTTT.

This chain connects TRBV19 to TRBJ1-1; the D gene is possibly TRBD1 (5 bases). Germline V gene lookup returns CDR1 LNHDA and CDR2 SQIVND (reference sequence). CDR3 length: 15 amino acids. V was cut by 5 bases and J by 2 bases, with 15 bases left in between. CDR3: CASSPTTVYNTEAFF. Here the CDR3 DNA reads TGTGCCAGTAGTCCTACGACAGTTTATAACACTGAAGCTTTCTTT.

The chain is built from TRBV7-6 and TRBJ2-3, with D unresolved. This CDR3 region has 13 residues. Germline CDR1 reads SGHVS; CDR2 reads FNYEAQ. V lost 2 bases, J lost 2 bases, and 5 bases lay in between. The DNA of the CDR3 is TGTGCCAGCAGCTTATATTCCACAGATACGCAGTATTTT. Residues: CASSLYSTDTQYF.

The chain couples TRBV7-2 to TRBJ2-7; tentatively, D is TRBD1 (5 bases). Germline V gene sequence: CDR1 SGHTA, CDR2 FQGNSA. The CDR3 loop spans 15 amino acids. V shed 4 bases and J shed 3 bases, with 16 bases lying between them. The CDR3 here is CASSSGPLRYYEQYF. The CDR3 DNA follows: TGTGCCAGCAGCTCAGGGCCCTTGAGATACTACGAGCAGTACTTC.

The chain couples TRBV27 to TRBJ1-6; a weak D match, TRBD1 (6 bases). Germline V gene sequence: CDR1 MNHEY, CDR2 SMNVEV (reference sequence). The CDR3 runs 17 residues. V gave up 5 bases and J gave up 5 bases, with 19 bases separating them. The CDR3 spells CASSPIPRTANNSPLHF. CDR3 in DNA: TGTGCCAGCAGTCCTATACCTAGGACAGCGAATAATTCACCCCTCCACTTT.